What follows is one T cell receptor beta chain and its context. The antigen is not known. The same CDR3 also results from other DNA sequences found in this sample. Original analysis: ImmunoSEQ yielded junction-only sequences lacking quality scores, so filtering differed. Assay used: immunoSEQ multiplex PCR; TCRdb lists only in-frame clones, some missing. V and J calls and clone size are those listed in that table; D and trimming were worked out from the DNA. The repertoire holds millions of clones, with roughly 95% as singletons. CD8 cells regarded as naive lacked CD45RO, were positively chosen for CCR7, and omitted terminally differentiated effector memory CD45RA+ cells. This record belongs to a study of shared clonotypes between healthy human individuals. Study information: Plates per donor: three CD4 naive, three CD4 memory, two CD8 naive, one CD8 memory.

Study-wide results and limits: Sharing across a few donors was seen in 4% to 5.5% of naive CD4 clonotypes.

The CDR3 totals 15 residues. Trimming cost V 1 base and J 3 bases, with 10 bases left between them. CDR1 is LGHNA and CDR2 is YSLEER in the germline V gene. This TCR came from a man younger than 35 in good health. V gene TRBV4-3 combines with J gene TRBJ2-1; D is possibly TRBD2 (6 bases). Source material: naive CD8+ T cells sorted from blood. The CDR3 region is CASSQVEGSYNEQFF. CDR3 DNA sequence: TGCGCCAGCAGCCAAGTGGAGGGAAGCTACAATGAGCAGTTCTTC.